Listed here are 19 T cell receptor beta chains from one sample, sequenced in a study of T cell clonality in common variable immunodeficiency. Libraries were prepared by immunoSEQ multiplex PCR; TCRdb keeps only in-frame clonotypes and omits some of them. The repertoire consists of some 45,000 clones, none detected only once. Sequencing input: peripheral blood mononuclear cells. All receptors derive from a person between 18 and 69 years old in good health.

This clone was detected only a few times. The CDR3 end is not reached by the read, which stops 3 residues before it; the germline J gene fills it in. This rearrangement joins TRBV13 to TRBJ1-2; D gene ambiguous. This CDR3 contains 15 residues. From germline, CDR1 is PRHDT and CDR2 FYEKMQ (reference sequence). CDR3 bases read: TGTGCCAGCAGCTTAGGTCCCAGCGGGGTGAATGAC. This gives the protein CASSLGPSGVND. The full CDR3 sequence reads CASSLGPSGVNDYTF.

This clone has just a few counts. Read sequence stops 3 residues before the CDR3 end, and the germline J gene provides the missing end. The chain carries TRBV23-1 and TRBJ1-2, with D possibly matching TRBD1 (6 bases). TRBV23-1 is labeled an ORF, and its function is uncertain. The CDR3 has 17 amino acids. Here the CDR3 reads CASSQFTRTASTYDYTF. CDR3 DNA, as far as it was read: TGCGCCAGCAGTCAATTTACCCGGACAGCTAGTACCTACGAC.

This clone was observed many times. The CDR3 goes on 3 residues after the read ends, and that part is filled in from the germline J gene. The chain combines TRBV5-1 with TRBJ2-7, with TRBD1 matching 9 bases. The CDR3 has 16 residues. Trimming cost V 4 bases and J 6 bases; bases outside gene matches: 14. The germline gives CDR1 SGHRS, CDR2 YFSETQ. CDR3: CASSRNPGQGQGEQYF. The covered CDR3 bases are TGCGCCAGCAGCCGAAACCCGGGACAGGGACAGGGCGAG.

Many counts were recorded for this clone. Read sequence stops 3 residues before the CDR3 end, and the germline J gene provides the missing end. The J gene is TRBJ1-5, the V gene TRBV11-2; D remains ambiguous. The CDR3 is made up of 13 amino acids. Germline values: CDR1 SGHAT, CDR2 FQNNGV. V lost 2 bases and J 4 bases, leaving 6 bases between the germline ends. CDR3 sequence: CASSLRTNQPQHF. The CDR3 bases that were read are TGTGCCAGCAGCTTAAGGACTAATCAGCCC. The full variable domain, in which reference TRBV11-2 and TRBJ1-5 provide the parts outside the CDR3, is EAGVAQSPRYKIIEKRQSVAFWCNPISGHATLYWYQQILGQGPKLLIQFQNNGVVDDSQLPKDRFSAERLKGVDSTLKIQPAKLEDSAVYLCASSLRTNQPQHFGDGTRLSIL.

This clone was observed a handful of times. The read is 3 residues too short to cover the CDR3 end, so that end is filled in from the germline J gene. This chain links TRBV7-2 with TRBJ1-2; TRBD1 is a possible D gene (5 bases). The CDR3 has 12 amino acids. The germline V gene has CDR1 SGHTA and CDR2 FQGNSA. CDR3 bases read: TGTGCCAGCAGCAAACAGGTATACGAC. This encodes CASSKQVYD. The whole CDR3 protein reads CASSKQVYDYTF.

This clone has ten or more counts. The missing CDR3 end, 3 residues past where the read stops, is filled in from the germline J gene. The chain carries TRBV19 and TRBJ1-2, with D perhaps TRBD1 (5 bases). CDR1 is LNHDA, CDR2 SQIVND, per germline (reference sequence). The CDR3 is made up of 13 amino acids. V gave up 10 bases and J gave up 4 bases, with 16 bases separating them. CDR3 DNA (partial): TGTGCCACAAACGGCGGTAGGGGCTATGGC. It codes for CATNGGRGYG. The entire CDR3 reads CATNGGRGYGYTF.

This clone was found many times. The read finishes 3 residues shy of the CDR3 end, and the germline J gene is used to complete it. V is TRBV19 and J is TRBJ1-4, with D perhaps matching TRBD1 (6 bases). Deletions cut 4 bases from V and 7 bases from J, with 16 bases between. Per the germline V gene, CDR1 is LNHDA and CDR2 is SQIVND (reference sequence). The CDR3 consists of 15 residues. The CDR3 DNA, read in part, is TGTGCCAGTAGTACCCTACAGGGCCTCGGTGAAAAA. Translating gives CASSTLQGLGEK. Given in full, the CDR3 is CASSTLQGLGEKLFF.

This clone came up many times. The read ends 3 residues early relative to the CDR3; the germline J gene fills the gap. The rearrangement links TRBV11-2 to TRBJ1-6; TRBD1 aligns across 9 bases. Germline CDR1 reads SGHAT; CDR2 reads FQNNGV. There are 15 residues in the CDR3. V dropped 4 bases and J dropped 8; count of bases not matched to a gene: 6. The covered CDR3 bases are TGTGCCAGCAGCTCCACCGGGACAGGGTATTCACCC. Translating it yields CASSSTGTGYSP. The complete CDR3 protein is CASSSTGTGYSPLHF.

This clone occurred many times. Read coverage stops 3 residues before the CDR3 terminus; the germline J gene supplies the remainder. The rearrangement uses TRBV6-1 and TRBJ2-2; TRBD1 agrees at 8 bases. Germline V gives CDR1 MNHNS, CDR2 SASEGT. Trimming at V came to 4 bases and at J to 2 bases, leaving 3 bases not matched to a gene. The CDR3 consists of 15 residues. The CDR3 loop reads CASSARGRNTGELFF. CDR3 DNA, as far as it was read: TGTGCCAGCAGTGCCAGGGGGCGTAACACCGGGGAG.

CDR3 loop: CASSFTPSRTDTQYF. CDR3 bases read: TGTGCCAGCAGCTTCACTCCTAGCCGCACAGATACG. The V gene is TRBV7-2, the J gene TRBJ2-3; TRBD2 is a possible D gene (5 bases). The CDR3 end falls 3 residues outside the read, so it is completed with the germline J gene. CDR1 SGHTA and CDR2 FQGNSA come from the germline V gene. The CDR3 runs 15 residues. V was pared by 3 bases and J by 1 base, with 11 bases between.

This clone was observed at least ten times. With the read ending 3 residues before the CDR3 end, the germline J gene is used to fill in that end. The chain employs TRBV5-5 and TRBJ1-1; D is ambiguous. Trimming removed 3 bases from V and 0 bases from J, with 9 bases in between. Per germline, CDR1 SGHKS and CDR2 YYEKEE (reference sequence). The CDR3 totals 14 residues. The CDR3 sequence: CASSYEGMNTEAFF. The CDR3 DNA, read in part, is TGTGCCAGCAGCTACGAGGGCATGAACACTGAA.

The table lists this clone with many counts. Read coverage stops 3 residues before the CDR3 terminus; the germline J gene supplies the remainder. V usage is TRBV9 and J usage is TRBJ2-7, with unresolved D. The CDR3 totals 13 residues. The V gene lost 3 bases and the J gene lost 3 bases, with 10 bases spanning the gap. Germline CDR1 is SGDLS and CDR2 is YYNGEE. CDR3 DNA, as far as it was read: TGTGCCAGCAGCGGTTTAAACGGCTACGAG. Its protein is CASSGLNGYE. The entire CDR3 reads CASSGLNGYEQYF.

There are a few counts of this clone. The read gets to within 3 residues of the CDR3 end, and the germline J gene fills in the rest. The rearrangement links TRBV30 to TRBJ1-1; maybe TRBD1 (6 bases). Germline CDR1 reads GTSNPN; CDR2 reads SVGIG (reference sequence). Trimming pared 0 bases from V and 4 bases from J, leaving 9 bases between. The CDR3 covers 13 residues. The sequenced part of the CDR3 DNA is TGTGCCTGGAGTGTAGGGGGGGGCACTGAA. Translation: CAWSVGGGTE. In full, the CDR3 reads CAWSVGGGTEAFF.

This clone showed up many times. The read ends 3 residues before the CDR3 terminus; that terminus is restored from the germline J gene. The chain carries TRBV19 and TRBJ2-6, with D possibly TRBD1 on 6 matching bases. CDR3 length equals 15 residues. Trimming left V 9 bases short and J 2 bases short, with 14 bases between. Germline V gene data show CDR1 as LNHDA and CDR2 as SQIVND (reference sequence). CDR3 loop: CASGLGQAGANVLTF. Partial CDR3 DNA: TGTGCCAGCGGATTGGGACAAGCTGGGGCCAACGTC. The variable domain in full, completed from reference TRBV19 and TRBJ2-6, reads DGGITQSPKYLFRKEGQNVTLSCEQNLNHDAMYWYRQDPGQGLRLIYYSQIVNDFQKGDIAEGYSVSREKKESFPLTVTSAQKNPTAFYLCASGLGQAGANVLTFGAGSRLTVL.

This clone was seen more than once but under ten times. The junction and the germline gene differ at one end; a read error may be behind it. Read coverage stops 3 residues before the CDR3 terminus; the germline J gene supplies the remainder. This sequence joins TRBV30 and TRBJ1-5; no definite D call. In germline, CDR1 is GTSNPN, CDR2 SVGIG (reference sequence). The CDR3 is made up of 18 amino acids. CDR3 region: CAWGVSRLASGSNQPQHF. CDR3 bases read: TGTGCCTGGGGTGTAAGCAGACTGGCGAGCGGGAGCAATCAGCCC.

Many counts were recorded for this clone. The read ends 3 residues before the CDR3 terminus; that terminus is restored from the germline J gene. The chain joins TRBV5-6 to TRBJ1-5, with 7 bases lining up with TRBD1. Germline V lookup: CDR1 SGHDT, CDR2 YYEEEE. CDR3 length: 14 residues. The V and J ends lost 6 bases and 5 bases, in that order; junction bases with no gene match: 8. The part of the CDR3 DNA that was read is TGTGCCAGCACCCGTACAGGGGTGCATCAGCCC. Translating gives CASTRTGVHQP. The CDR3 as a whole reads CASTRTGVHQPQHF.

This clone was counted many times. With the read ending 3 residues before the CDR3 end, the germline J gene is used to fill in that end. This rearrangement joins TRBV7-9 to TRBJ1-1; 9 nucleotides match TRBD1. Germline lookup yields CDR1 SEHNR and CDR2 FQNEAQ (reference sequence). The CDR3 has 15 residues. With V trimmed by 5 bases and J by 3 bases, 7 bases remained unmatched. Partial CDR3 DNA: TGTGCCAGCAGCAACTCGACAGGGGGATACACTGAA. It yields the protein CASSNSTGGYTE. The CDR3, in full, reads CASSNSTGGYTEAFF.

This clone was seen a few times. The sequence runs out 3 residues before the end of the CDR3; the remainder is reconstructed from the germline J gene. The V gene is TRBV7-2, the J gene TRBJ1-2; D unclear. Germline lookup yields CDR1 SGHTA and CDR2 FQGNSA. The CDR3 is 14 residues long. The covered CDR3 bases are TGTGCCAGCAGCCTTGGACTTACCACAGATACC. Protein: CASSLGLTTDT. The CDR3 as a whole reads CASSLGLTTDTYTF.

This clone was counted ten times or more. The read falls 3 residues short of the CDR3 end, and the missing part is taken from the germline J gene. The chain recombines TRBV19 with TRBJ1-2; weak D call: TRBD1 (6 bases). The V end lost 3 bases, the J end lost 7 bases, and 18 bases lay between the germline ends. Germline CDR1 is LNHDA and CDR2 is SQIVND (reference sequence). There are 15 residues in the CDR3. The sequenced part of the CDR3 DNA is TGTGCCAGTAGTATTCCGGCACAGGGAGGTGGTGGC. Translated, it gives CASSIPAQGGGG. The complete CDR3 reads CASSIPAQGGGGYTF. Filled out from reference TRBV19 and TRBJ1-2, the complete variable domain reads DGGITQSPKYLFRKEGQNVTLSCEQNLNHDAMYWYRQDPGQGLRLIYYSQIVNDFQKGDIAEGYSVSREKKESFPLTVTSAQKNPTAFYLCASSIPAQGGGGYTFGSGTRLTVV.